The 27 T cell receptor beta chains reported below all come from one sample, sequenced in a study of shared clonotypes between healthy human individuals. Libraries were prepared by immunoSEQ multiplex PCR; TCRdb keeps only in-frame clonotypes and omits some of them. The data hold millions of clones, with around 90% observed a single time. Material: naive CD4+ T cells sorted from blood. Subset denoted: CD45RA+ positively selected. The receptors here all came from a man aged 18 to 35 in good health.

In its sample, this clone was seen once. The CDR3 protein is CASSSPQASSYEQYF. The CDR3 nucleotides are TGTGCCAGCAGCTCCCCGCAAGCGAGCTCCTACGAGCAGTACTTC. This chain connects TRBV7-2 to TRBJ2-7; D is unclear. This CDR3 contains 15 residues. Per germline, CDR1 SGHTA and CDR2 FQGNSA. V lost 4 bases to trimming and J lost 0 bases, with 13 bases between them.

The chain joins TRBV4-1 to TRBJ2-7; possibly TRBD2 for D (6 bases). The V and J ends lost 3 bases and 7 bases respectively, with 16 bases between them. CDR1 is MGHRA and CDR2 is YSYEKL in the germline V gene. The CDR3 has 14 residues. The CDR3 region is CASSHFGRTREQYF. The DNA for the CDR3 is TGCGCCAGCAGCCACTTCGGGAGAACGCGGGAGCAGTACTTC.

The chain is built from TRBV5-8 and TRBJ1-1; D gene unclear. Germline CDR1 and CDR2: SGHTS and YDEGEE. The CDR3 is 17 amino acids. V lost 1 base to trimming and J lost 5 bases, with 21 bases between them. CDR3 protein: CASSLMKGIEQRTEAFF. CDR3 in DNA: TGTGCCAGCAGCTTGATGAAGGGAATTGAGCAGAGGACTGAAGCTTTCTTT.

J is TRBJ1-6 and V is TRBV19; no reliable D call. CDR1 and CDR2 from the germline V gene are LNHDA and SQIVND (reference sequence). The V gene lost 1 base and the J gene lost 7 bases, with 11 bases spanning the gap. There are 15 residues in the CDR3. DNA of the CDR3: TGTGCCAGTAGTATAGTACCAGGTTTCAATTCACCCCTCCACTTT. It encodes CASSIVPGFNSPLHF.

CDR3 sequence: CATSRDLVGKTQYF. The CDR3 DNA reads TGTGCCACCAGCAGAGATTTGGTTGGGAAGACCCAGTACTTC. This rearrangement joins TRBV15 to TRBJ2-5; D is unclear. V was shortened by 0 bases and J by 6 bases, with 11 bases between the two germline ends. Germline loops: CDR1 LNHNV, CDR2 YYDKDF (reference sequence). The CDR3 is 14 residues long.

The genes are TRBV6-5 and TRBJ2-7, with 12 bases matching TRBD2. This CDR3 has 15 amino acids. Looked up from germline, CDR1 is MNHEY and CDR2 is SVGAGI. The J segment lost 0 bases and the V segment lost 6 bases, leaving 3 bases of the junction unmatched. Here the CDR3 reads CASSQLAGGSYEQYF. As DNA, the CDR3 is TGTGCCAGCAGCCAACTAGCGGGGGGCTCCTACGAGCAGTACTTC.

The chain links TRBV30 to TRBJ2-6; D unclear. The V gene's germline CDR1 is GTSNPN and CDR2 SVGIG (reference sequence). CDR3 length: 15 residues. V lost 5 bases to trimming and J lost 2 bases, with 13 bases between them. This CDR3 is CAWSPQAAGANVLTF. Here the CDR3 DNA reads TGTGCCTGGTCACCCCAGGCCGCTGGGGCCAACGTCCTGACTTTC.

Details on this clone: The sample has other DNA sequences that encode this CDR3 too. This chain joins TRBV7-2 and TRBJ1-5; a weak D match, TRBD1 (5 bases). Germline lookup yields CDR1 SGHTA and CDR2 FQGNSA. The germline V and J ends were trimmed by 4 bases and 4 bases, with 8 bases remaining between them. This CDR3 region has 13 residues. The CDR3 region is CASSWDGNQPQHF. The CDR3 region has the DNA TGTGCCAGCAGCTGGGACGGGAATCAGCCCCAGCATTTT.

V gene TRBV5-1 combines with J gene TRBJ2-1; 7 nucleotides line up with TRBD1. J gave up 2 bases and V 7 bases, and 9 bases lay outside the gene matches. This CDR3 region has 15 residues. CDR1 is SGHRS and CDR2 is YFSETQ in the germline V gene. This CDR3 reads CASDPPGQTYNEQFF. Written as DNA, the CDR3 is TGCGCCAGCGATCCCCCGGGACAGACCTACAATGAGCAGTTCTTC.

The CDR3 loop reads CATSGYKLAGGTYNEQFF. For the CDR3, the DNA is TGTGCCACCAGCGGGTACAAATTAGCGGGAGGGACCTACAATGAGCAGTTCTTC. This chain links TRBV15 with TRBJ2-1; 11 nucleotides align to TRBD2. V lost 5 bases and J lost 2; bases outside the gene matches: 11. Germline V CDR1 and CDR2: LNHNV, YYDKDF (reference sequence). The CDR3 runs 18 residues.

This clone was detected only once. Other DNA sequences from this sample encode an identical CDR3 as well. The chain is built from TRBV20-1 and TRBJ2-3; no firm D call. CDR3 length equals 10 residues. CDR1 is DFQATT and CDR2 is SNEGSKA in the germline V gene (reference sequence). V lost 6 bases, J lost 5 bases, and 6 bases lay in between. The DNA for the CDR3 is TGCAGTGCCGGACGAGATACGCAGTATTTT. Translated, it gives CSAGRDTQYF.

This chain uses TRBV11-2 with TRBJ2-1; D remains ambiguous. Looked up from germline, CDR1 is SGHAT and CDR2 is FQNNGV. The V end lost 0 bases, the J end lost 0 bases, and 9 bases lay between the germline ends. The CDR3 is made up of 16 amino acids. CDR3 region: CASSLDRPFSYNEQFF. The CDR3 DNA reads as TGTGCCAGCAGCTTAGATCGACCCTTCTCCTACAATGAGCAGTTCTTC.

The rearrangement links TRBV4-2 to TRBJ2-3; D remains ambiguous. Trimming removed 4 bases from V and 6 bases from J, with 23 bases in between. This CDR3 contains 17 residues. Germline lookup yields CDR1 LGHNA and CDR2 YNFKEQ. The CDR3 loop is CASSRSEKLVSVDTQYF. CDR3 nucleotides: TGTGCCAGCAGCCGGTCGGAGAAACTCGTATCGGTCGATACGCAGTATTTT.

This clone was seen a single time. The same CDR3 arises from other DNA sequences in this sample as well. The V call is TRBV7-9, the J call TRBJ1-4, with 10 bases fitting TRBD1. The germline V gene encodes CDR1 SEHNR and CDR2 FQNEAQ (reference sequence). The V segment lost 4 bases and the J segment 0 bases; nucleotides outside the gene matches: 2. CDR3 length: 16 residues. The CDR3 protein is CASSSGQGTTNEKLFF. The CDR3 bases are TGTGCCAGCAGCTCGGGACAGGGGACAACTAATGAAAAACTGTTTTTT.

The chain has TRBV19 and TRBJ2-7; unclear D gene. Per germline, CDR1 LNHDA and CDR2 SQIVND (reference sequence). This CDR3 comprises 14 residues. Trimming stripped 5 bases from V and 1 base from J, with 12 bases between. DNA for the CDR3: TGTGCCAGTAGTCCTCGCGGCCCTTCCTACGAGCAGTACTTC. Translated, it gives CASSPRGPSYEQYF.

The CDR3 coding sequence is TGTGCCACCAGCAGAGATACGGGAAGCTCCTACAATGAGCAGTTCTTC. Translated, it gives CATSRDTGSSYNEQFF. This chain joins TRBV15 and TRBJ2-1; the D gene is possibly TRBD2 (5 bases). Between the trimmed V and J ends, which lost 0 bases and 0 bases, there was a span of 9 bases. CDR1 and CDR2 from the germline V gene are LNHNV and YYDKDF (reference sequence). This CDR3 contains 16 residues.

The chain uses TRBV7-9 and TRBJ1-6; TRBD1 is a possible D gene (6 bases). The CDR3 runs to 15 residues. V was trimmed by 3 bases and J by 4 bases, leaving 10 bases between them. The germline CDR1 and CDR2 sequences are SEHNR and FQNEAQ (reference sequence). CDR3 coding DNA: TGTGCCAGCAGCTTGTCGACAGGTTATAATTCACCCCTCCACTTT. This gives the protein CASSLSTGYNSPLHF.

CDR3 amino acids: CASSLGGRDYGYTF. The CDR3 DNA reads TGTGCCAGCAGCTTAGGCGGGAGGGACTATGGCTACACCTTC. V usage is TRBV7-9 and J usage is TRBJ1-2, with D uncertain. V was clipped by 1 base and J by 3 bases, with 9 bases between them. This CDR3 is built from 14 residues. Germline V CDR1 and CDR2: SEHNR, FQNEAQ (reference sequence). Based on the CDR3 plus reference TRBV7-9 and TRBJ1-2, the full variable domain is DTGVSQNPRHKITKRGQNVTFRCDPISEHNRLYWYRQTLGQGPEFLTYFQNEAQLEKSRLLSDRFSAERPKGSFSTLEIQRTEQGDSAMYLCASSLGGRDYGYTFGSGTRLTVV.

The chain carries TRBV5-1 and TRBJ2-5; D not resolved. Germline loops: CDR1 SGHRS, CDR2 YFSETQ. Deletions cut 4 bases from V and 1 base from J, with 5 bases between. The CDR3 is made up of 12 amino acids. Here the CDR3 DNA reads TGCGCCAGCAGCACCTCCCAAGAGACCCAGTACTTC. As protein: CASSTSQETQYF.

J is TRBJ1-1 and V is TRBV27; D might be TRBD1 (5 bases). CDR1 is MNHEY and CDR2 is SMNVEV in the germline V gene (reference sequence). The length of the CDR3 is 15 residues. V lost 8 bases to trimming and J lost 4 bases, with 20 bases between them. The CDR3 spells CASRIPGLGGTEAFF. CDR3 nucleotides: TGTGCCAGCCGTATACCGGGCCTCGGGGGCACTGAAGCTTTCTTT.

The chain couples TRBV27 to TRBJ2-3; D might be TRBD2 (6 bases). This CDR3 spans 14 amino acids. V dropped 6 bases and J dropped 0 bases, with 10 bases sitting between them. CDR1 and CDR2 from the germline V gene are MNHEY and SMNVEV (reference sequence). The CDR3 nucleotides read TGTGCCAGCAGCCGACTAGGGAGCACAGATACGCAGTATTTT. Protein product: CASSRLGSTDTQYF.

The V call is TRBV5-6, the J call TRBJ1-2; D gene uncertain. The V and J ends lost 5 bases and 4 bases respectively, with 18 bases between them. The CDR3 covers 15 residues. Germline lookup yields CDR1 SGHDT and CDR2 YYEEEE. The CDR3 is CASRNGGIPSYGYTF. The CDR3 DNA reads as TGTGCCAGCAGAAATGGCGGCATTCCCAGCTATGGCTACACCTTC.

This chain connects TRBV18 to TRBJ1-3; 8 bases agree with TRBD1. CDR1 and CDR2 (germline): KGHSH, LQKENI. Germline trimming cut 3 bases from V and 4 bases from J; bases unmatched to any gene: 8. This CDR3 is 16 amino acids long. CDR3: CASSPETGAYGNTIYF. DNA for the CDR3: TGTGCCAGCTCACCGGAGACAGGGGCGTACGGAAACACCATATATTTT.

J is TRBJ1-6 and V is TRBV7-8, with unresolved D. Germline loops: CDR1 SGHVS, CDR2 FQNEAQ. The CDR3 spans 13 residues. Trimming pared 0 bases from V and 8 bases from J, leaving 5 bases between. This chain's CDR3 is CASSLARDSPLHF. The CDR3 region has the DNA TGTGCCAGCAGCTTAGCGCGAGATTCACCCCTCCACTTT.

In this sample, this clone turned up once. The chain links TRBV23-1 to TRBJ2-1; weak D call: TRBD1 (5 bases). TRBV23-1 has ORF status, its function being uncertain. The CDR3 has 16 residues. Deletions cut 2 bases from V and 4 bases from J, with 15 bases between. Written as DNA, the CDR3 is TGCGCCAGCAGTCAAGGGCCCCGTACAGGATACAATGAGCAGTTCTTC. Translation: CASSQGPRTGYNEQFF.

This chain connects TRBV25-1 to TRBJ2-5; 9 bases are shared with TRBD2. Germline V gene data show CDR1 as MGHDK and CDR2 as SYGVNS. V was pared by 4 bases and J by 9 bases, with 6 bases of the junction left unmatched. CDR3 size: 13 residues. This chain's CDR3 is CASSVLAGYPQYF. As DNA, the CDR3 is TGTGCCAGCAGTGTTCTAGCGGGATACCCCCAGTACTTC.

The CDR3 reads CASSYGGLGDTQYF. The CDR3 nucleotides are TGTGCCAGCAGTTACGGGGGCTTGGGAGATACGCAGTATTTT. The chain recombines TRBV27 with TRBJ2-3; D tentatively reads TRBD1 or TRBD2 (6 bases each). CDR1 MNHEY and CDR2 SMNVEV come from the germline V gene (reference sequence). There are 14 residues in the CDR3. The ends were cut back, 4 bases at V and 5 bases at J, with 13 bases in the middle.